Listed here are 6 T cell receptor beta chains from one sample, sequenced in a study of blood T cells in healthy people across ages. Combining a sample-barcoded 5' primer with a J-beta primer mix, a second PCR ran for roughly 6 to 12 cycles. Via MiXCR, TCRdb re-called the 5' RACE reads, giving one row per CDR3 protein. The data contain 600,000 to 1,000,000 distinct CDR3 sequences, approximately 25% of them singletons. These data were likewise used in another study, on T cells of mothers and their children.

The sequenced sample consisted of blood. The origin of the receptors is a boy aged 5-17 years in good health.

J is TRBJ2-7 and V is TRBV24-1, with TRBD1 matching 8 bases. V shed 3 bases and J 6 bases; nucleotides not matched to a gene: 9. CDR1 is KGHDR and CDR2 is SFDVKD in the germline V gene. The CDR3 extends over 15 amino acids. The CDR3 loop reads CATSDGGQGLGEQYF. CDR3 coding DNA: TGTGCCACCAGTGATGGCGGACAGGGACTGGGCGAGCAGTACTTC.

In this sample, this clonotype turned up a few times. The chain links TRBV28 to TRBJ1-6; tentative D call: TRBD1 (5 bases). Trimming left V 1 base short and J 8 bases short, with 12 bases between. The CDR3 runs 15 residues. CDR1 is MDHEN and CDR2 is SYDVKM in the germline V gene. CDR3 nucleotide sequence: TGTGCCAGCAGTTTATCCCGGCAGGGTGATTCACCCCTCCACTTT. Translation gives CASSLSRQGDSPLHF.

CDR3 coding DNA: TGTGCCAGCAGACCTTCCCAGGACAGGGGATACTATATGGACTACACCTTC. Amino acid sequence: CASRPSQDRGYYMDYTF. The genes are TRBV7-9 and TRBJ1-2; 9 nucleotides align to TRBD1. Germline V gene sequence: CDR1 SEHNR, CDR2 FQNEAQ (reference sequence). V was clipped by 6 bases and J by 10 bases; unmatched bases: 21. There are 17 residues in the CDR3. The variable domain in full, with the rest retrieved from reference TRBV7-9 and TRBJ1-2, is DTGVSQNPRHKITKRGQNVTFRCDPISEHNRLYWYRQTLGQGPEFLTYFQNEAQLEKSRLLSDRFSAERPKGSFSTLEIQRTEQGDSAMYLCASRPSQDRGYYMDYTFGSGTRLTVV.

The rearrangement uses TRBV6-5 and TRBJ2-7, with 7 bases matching TRBD1. Germline trimming cut 6 bases from V and 0 bases from J; bases unmatched to any gene: 8. CDR3 length: 15 amino acids. The germline gives CDR1 MNHEY, CDR2 SVGAGI. The CDR3 bases are TGTGCCAGCAGGACGACTTGGGACAGCTCCTACGAGCAGTACTTC. As protein: CASRTTWDSSYEQYF.

This chain uses TRBV20-1 with TRBJ2-7; TRBD2 matches at 10 bases. The CDR3 is made up of 17 amino acids. Germline trimming cut 1 base from V and 2 bases from J; bases unmatched to any gene: 11. Germline V gene data show CDR1 as DFQATT and CDR2 as SNEGSKA (reference sequence). The CDR3: CSARGPSGRDITYEQYF. For the CDR3, the DNA is TGCAGTGCTAGAGGGCCCAGCGGGAGGGACATAACCTACGAGCAGTACTTC.

This clonotype was detected only a few times. V is TRBV10-3 and J is TRBJ2-1; D uncertain. Looked up from germline, CDR1 is ENHRY and CDR2 is SYGVKD. V dropped 1 base and J dropped 0 bases, with 10 bases sitting between them. This CDR3 is built from 16 residues. CDR3 protein: CAISELTTHSYNEQFF. The CDR3 nucleotides are TGTGCCATCAGTGAGTTAACTACCCACTCCTACAATGAGCAGTTCTTC.